This T cell receptor (beta chain) was profiled in a study of T-cell memory formation after mild COVID-19. Germline V gene sequence: CDR1 SGHVS, CDR2 FNYEAQ. The CDR3 loop spans 16 amino acids. V lost 1 base and J lost 2, with 11 bases in between. TCRdb reprocessed the 5' RACE reads via MiXCR and lists one record per CDR3 protein. The repertoire consists of roughly 350,000 distinct CDR3 sequences, with roughly an eighth occurring once and the leading ten covering 22%. The chain employs TRBV7-6 and TRBJ2-2; no firm D call. This receptor was identified in a man aged 18 to 29 who had mild COVID-19 (a few samples of this study predate the infection). Cell type and time point are not known. Sequencing was carried out using PBMCs or a T cell subset sorted from them (not recorded which). CDR3 amino acids: CASSLGAVANTGELFF. The CDR3 region has the DNA TGTGCCAGCAGCTTAGGGGCGGTCGCAAACACCGGGGAGCTGTTTTTT. Looking up the rest from reference TRBV7-6 and TRBJ2-2 gives the full variable domain: GAGVSQSPRYKVTKRGQDVALRCDPISGHVSLYWYRQALGQGPEFLTYFNYEAQQDKSGLPNDRFSAERPEGSISTLTIQRTEQRDSAMYRCASSLGAVANTGELFFGEGSRLTVL.